Listed below are T cell receptor beta chains from one sample, sequenced in a study of control samples from healthy donors and cancer patients. Clones were read by immunoSEQ multiplex PCR, and TCRdb kept only the in-frame ones, dropping some. Among roughly 26,000 clones listed, 70% to 90% were seen once. What was sequenced was PBMCs. The receptors here all came from a woman aged 60-75 years with head and neck cancer. Each CDR3 is given with its conserved first and last residue.

v_gene: TRBV11-2; j_gene: TRBJ2-1; CDR3aa: CASSLETGGIYNEQFF
v_gene: TRBV5-6; j_gene: TRBJ2-1; CDR3aa: CASSLDLALEQFF
v_gene: TRBV4-3; j_gene: TRBJ1-1; CDR3aa: CASSQAQFAEAFF
v_gene: TRBV27; j_gene: TRBJ2-1; CDR3aa: CASSLKAGGTNEQFF
v_gene: TRBV5-1; j_gene: TRBJ2-7; CDR3aa: CASSGQGGTYEQYF
v_gene: TRBV7-2; j_gene: TRBJ1-1; CDR3aa: CASSVQTVNTEAFF
v_gene: TRBV30; j_gene: TRBJ1-4; CDR3aa: CAWSGRTGPLSNEKLFF
v_gene: TRBV18; j_gene: TRBJ2-7; CDR3aa: CASSPREGSYEQYF
v_gene: TRBV7-6; j_gene: TRBJ1-1; CDR3aa: CASSATGTGNTEAFF
v_gene: TRBV2; j_gene: TRBJ2-7; CDR3aa: CASSPLPQGTPYEQYF
v_gene: TRBV5-1; j_gene: TRBJ2-7; CDR3aa: CASSLEGQLSYEQYF
v_gene: TRBV30; j_gene: TRBJ2-7; CDR3aa: CAWSTKRDLYEQYF
v_gene: TRBV3-1/TRBV3-2; j_gene: TRBJ1-1; CDR3aa: CASSQVRRMGTEAFF
v_gene: TRBV3-1/TRBV3-2; j_gene: TRBJ2-7; CDR3aa: CASSRDLAVSYEQYF
v_gene: TRBV6-5; j_gene: TRBJ1-6; CDR3aa: CASSLQGAPLHF
v_gene: TRBV6-1; j_gene: TRBJ2-3; CDR3aa: CASSDQGGSTDTQYF
v_gene: TRBV7-9; j_gene: TRBJ1-2; CDR3aa: CASSHGTVQGYTF
v_gene: TRBV5-4; j_gene: TRBJ2-7; CDR3aa: CASSTASGRRHEQYF
v_gene: TRBV11-2; j_gene: TRBJ2-3; CDR3aa: CASSLSPVADTQYF
v_gene: TRBV6-1; j_gene: TRBJ1-2; CDR3aa: CASSDPIPGQINYGYTF
v_gene: TRBV15; j_gene: TRBJ2-3; CDR3aa: CATSREQGDTQYF
v_gene: TRBV15; j_gene: TRBJ1-2; CDR3aa: CATSRDLARGQAGYTF
v_gene: TRBV29-1; j_gene: TRBJ1-1; CDR3aa: CSVAGGLNTEAFF
v_gene: TRBV2; j_gene: TRBJ1-6; CDR3aa: CASSGTYNSPLHF
v_gene: TRBV15; j_gene: TRBJ2-2; CDR3aa: CATSRRGLAKTGELFF
v_gene: TRBV5-1; j_gene: TRBJ2-1; CDR3aa: CASSLDKLWNEQFF
v_gene: TRBV24-1; j_gene: TRBJ2-7; CDR3aa: CATSPGGSEEQYF
v_gene: TRBV5-1; j_gene: TRBJ2-7; CDR3aa: CASSRGQGGYEQYF
v_gene: TRBV5-8; j_gene: TRBJ1-2; CDR3aa: CASSFQGVDYGYTF
v_gene: TRBV3-1/TRBV3-2; j_gene: TRBJ2-5; CDR3aa: CASSQFLAEETQYF
v_gene: TRBV3-1/TRBV3-2; j_gene: TRBJ1-4; CDR3aa: CASSQELNEKLFF
v_gene: TRBV5-4; j_gene: TRBJ2-7; CDR3aa: CASSFAGNPNEQYF
v_gene: TRBV6-5; j_gene: TRBJ2-2; CDR3aa: CASSYSGYTGELFF
v_gene: TRBV30; j_gene: TRBJ1-6; CDR3aa: CAWSVQNNSPLHF
v_gene: TRBV3-1/TRBV3-2; j_gene: TRBJ2-2; CDR3aa: CASSQGVGAGELFF
v_gene: TRBV3-1/TRBV3-2; j_gene: TRBJ2-7; CDR3aa: CASSQVATGLREQYF
v_gene: TRBV6-6; j_gene: TRBJ1-3; CDR3aa: CASSFGMGSGNTIYF
v_gene: TRBV19; j_gene: TRBJ1-2; CDR3aa: CASSRAQANYGYTF
v_gene: TRBV19; j_gene: TRBJ1-1; CDR3aa: CASSIAGKAFF
v_gene: TRBV5-5; j_gene: TRBJ2-1; CDR3aa: CASSSGLAAAVIYNEQFF
v_gene: TRBV7-9; j_gene: TRBJ1-1; CDR3aa: CASSLPDRDVWNTEAFF
v_gene: TRBV7-9; j_gene: TRBJ2-1; CDR3aa: CAGSLWGNEQFF
v_gene: TRBV2; j_gene: TRBJ2-2; CDR3aa: CASSEQGGGELFF
v_gene: TRBV19; j_gene: TRBJ1-2; CDR3aa: CASSLGVGAAYGYTF
v_gene: TRBV5-5; j_gene: TRBJ2-7; CDR3aa: CASRKTGTSGYEQYF
v_gene: TRBV11-3; j_gene: TRBJ1-4; CDR3aa: CASSPRRTYATNEKLFF
v_gene: TRBV19; j_gene: TRBJ2-1; CDR3aa: CASSIAPTGEQFF
v_gene: TRBV13; j_gene: TRBJ1-5; CDR3aa: CASSLVRGRGFNSNQPQHF
v_gene: TRBV3-1/TRBV3-2; j_gene: TRBJ2-3; CDR3aa: CASSQDNEGTQYF
v_gene: TRBV19; j_gene: TRBJ1-1; CDR3aa: CASSTRLGTGSTEAFF
v_gene: TRBV6-2/TRBV6-3; j_gene: TRBJ1-6; CDR3aa: CASSSSGVALHF
v_gene: TRBV5-1; j_gene: TRBJ1-2; CDR3aa: CASSLEAVYGYTF
v_gene: TRBV11-2; j_gene: TRBJ2-7; CDR3aa: CASSLDLAEQYF
v_gene: TRBV9; j_gene: TRBJ2-3; CDR3aa: CASSVAGGWSDTQYF
v_gene: TRBV4-1; j_gene: TRBJ2-4; CDR3aa: CASSQDMVAKNIQYF
v_gene: TRBV29-1; j_gene: TRBJ2-2; CDR3aa: CSVREGINTGELFF
v_gene: TRBV6-5; j_gene: TRBJ1-4; CDR3aa: CASRGGDSTNEKLFF
v_gene: TRBV2; j_gene: TRBJ1-1; CDR3aa: CASKRQGNTEAFF